This TCR beta chain comes out of a study of brain T cells in children with intractable seizures. CDR1 is KGHSH and CDR2 is LQKENI in the germline V gene. CDR3 length: 16 residues. Trimming shortened V by 3 bases and J by 5 bases, and 19 bases separated the two germline ends. Profiling relied on immunoSEQ multiplex PCR, and the TCRdb table lists in-frame clones only, not all of them. The data contain a few hundred thousand clones, 85% to 95% of them singletons. Regarding the study as a whole: Pre-surgery blood may have been undersampled, hiding some clones. Viral specificity was inferred only from CDR3 similarity; HCMV serostatus was unknown.

As for this clone: Its antigen is unidentified.

Time point meaning: blood from clinic visit 5 months post-surgery; TSC patient then seizure free. The chain recombines TRBV18 with TRBJ2-5, with D possibly being TRBD2 (5 bases). The clonotype originates from a boy younger than two with tuberous sclerosis and intractable seizures. The specimen comprised peripheral blood, sampled roughly 5 months after surgery. The CDR3 coding sequence is TGTGCCAGCTCACCTTCGAGGAGGCAGGAAGAGGAGACCCAGTACTTC. It codes for CASSPSRRQEEETQYF.